This T cell receptor (beta chain) was sequenced in a study of blood T cell repertoires in COVID-19. Study overall: Specimens from acute and convalescent COVID-19 originated in the United States, Italy and Spain. From T cells, B-cell-depleted T cells, or PBMCs came the material, which was cDNA or gDNA.

Trimming at V came to 2 bases and at J to 5 bases, leaving 8 bases not matched to a gene. CDR1 and CDR2 from the germline V gene are MNHNY and SVGAGI (reference sequence). CDR3 length: 15 amino acids. In the original analysis: For nucleated cells, counts were estimated from reference gene primer amplification. This table comes from immunoSEQ multiplex PCR, and its TCRdb copy is limited to in-frame clones, with some not included. That table is the source of V, J and clone size, and D and trimming were worked out from the DNA. Of about 670,000 clones listed, 85% to 90% are singletons. The chain couples TRBV6-6 to TRBJ1-2; the match to TRBD1 covers 7 bases. Sequencing was performed on peripheral blood. The receptor's source is a young woman with acute or convalescent COVID-19. CDR3 amino acids: CASSYKQGSKYGYTF. The CDR3, as DNA: TGTGCCAGCAGTTACAAACAGGGGAGTAAATATGGCTACACCTTC.